Listed here are 20 T cell receptor beta chains from one sample, sequenced in a study of cytomegalovirus exposure and HLA in healthy donors. Method: immunoSEQ multiplex PCR; TCRdb's copy keeps in-frame clones and lacks some. Of about 110,000 clones in the sample, roughly 90% were seen once. The sequenced sample was PBMCs. The receptors were sampled from a woman younger than 30 in good health and CMV-seronegative.

The chain links TRBV7-9 to TRBJ2-1; the match to TRBD2 covers 9 bases. Germline trimming cut 8 bases from V and 9 bases from J; bases unmatched to any gene: 8. Germline CDR1 and CDR2: SEHNR and FQNEAQ (reference sequence). This CDR3 region has 13 residues. CDR3 region: CASGGSGRGEQFF. In DNA, the CDR3 is TGTGCCAGCGGGGGTAGCGGGAGAGGTGAGCAGTTCTTC.

This chain links TRBV4-2 with TRBJ1-3; TRBD1 might be the D (5 bases). CDR3 length equals 19 residues. V lost 3 bases to trimming and J lost 0 bases, with 21 bases between them. The germline V gene has CDR1 LGHNA and CDR2 YNFKEQ. The CDR3 nucleotides read TGTGCCAGCAGCCATCACGGGGGAGATACAGGATCCTCTGGAAACACCATATATTTT. Encoded protein: CASSHHGGDTGSSGNTIYF.

A remark on this clone: A junction boundary mismatches the germline segment, possibly from a read error. This rearrangement joins TRBV4-1 to TRBJ2-1; D remains unclear. The CDR3 spans 10 residues. CDR1 is MGHRA and CDR2 is YSYEKL in the germline V gene. CDR3 nucleotide sequence: TGCGCCAGCAGCCAAGATCTACTAATCTTC. Its protein product is CASSQDLLIF.

This chain joins TRBV19 and TRBJ1-2, with D possibly matching TRBD1 (5 bases). The CDR3 length is 13 residues. In germline, CDR1 is LNHDA, CDR2 SQIVND (reference sequence). Trimming stripped 10 bases from V and 1 base from J, with 13 bases between. The CDR3 protein is CATPTVCNYGYTF. CDR3 DNA: TGTGCCACCCCGACAGTTTGTAACTATGGCTACACCTTC.

The chain recombines TRBV16 with TRBJ2-7; 7 positions agree with TRBD1. Germline-derived CDR1 and CDR2 are KGHSY and FQNENV. The CDR3 sequence is 16 residues long. Losses at the gene ends were 0 bases for V and 0 bases for J; bases not matched to a gene: 5. This CDR3 reads CASSQSPGTASYEQYF. Here the CDR3 DNA reads TGTGCCAGCAGCCAATCTCCAGGGACAGCCTCCTACGAGCAGTACTTC.

The chain joins TRBV4-3 to TRBJ2-1, with TRBD1 identical over 7 bases. The CDR3 length is 14 residues. The germline gives CDR1 LGHNA, CDR2 YSLEER. Losses at the gene ends were 8 bases for V and 2 bases for J; bases not matched to a gene: 6. As DNA, the CDR3 is TGCGCCAGCTCTGACAGGGTAGCCTACAATGAGCAGTTCTTC. Translation: CASSDRVAYNEQFF.

This clone was seen only a few times. The chain joins TRBV7-2 to TRBJ1-1; D is unresolved. The CDR3 runs to 13 residues. Per the germline V gene, CDR1 is SGHTA and CDR2 is FQGNSA. Deletions cut 3 bases from V and 1 base from J, with 6 bases between. The CDR3 region is CASSFRGNTEAFF. Here the CDR3 DNA reads TGTGCCAGCAGCTTTAGAGGGAACACTGAAGCTTTCTTT. Supplemented by reference TRBV7-2 and TRBJ1-1, the full variable domain reads GAGVSQSPSNKVTEKGKDVELRCDPISGHTALYWYRQSLGQGLEFLIYFQGNSAPDKSGLPSDRFSAERTGGSVSTLTIQRTQQEDSAVYLCASSFRGNTEAFFGQGTRLTVV.

The count of this clone is one. The CDR3 reads CASSSLEGWRANVLTF. The CDR3 bases are TGTGCCAGCAGCTCCCTTGAGGGTTGGAGGGCCAACGTCCTGACTTTC. This rearrangement joins TRBV7-9 to TRBJ2-6; tentative D call: TRBD2 (5 bases). The germline V and J ends were trimmed by 4 bases and 5 bases, with 15 bases remaining between them. Germline values: CDR1 SEHNR, CDR2 FQNEAQ (reference sequence). This CDR3 has 16 amino acids.

The chain recombines TRBV6-5 with TRBJ2-7, with a possible D match to TRBD1 (6 bases). The germline V and J ends were trimmed by 5 bases and 5 bases, with 10 bases remaining between them. The germline V gene encodes CDR1 MNHEY and CDR2 SVGAGI. This CDR3 is built from 12 residues. The CDR3 DNA is TGTGCCAGCAGTAACAGGGTCCACGAGCAGTACTTC. Translating gives CASSNRVHEQYF.

The chain combines TRBV4-1 with TRBJ2-1, with 8 nucleotides matching TRBD2. The CDR3 runs to 18 residues. V shed 4 bases and J 7 bases; nucleotides not matched to a gene: 18. CDR1 MGHRA and CDR2 YSYEKL come from the germline V gene. The CDR3 protein is CASSPVIPKRERKNEQFF. As DNA, the CDR3 is TGCGCCAGCAGCCCTGTAATTCCTAAGCGGGAGAGGAAAAATGAGCAGTTCTTC.

The chain recombines TRBV28 with TRBJ1-4; D is unclear. CDR1 is MDHEN, CDR2 SYDVKM, per germline. The CDR3 extends over 13 amino acids. Trimming shortened V by 1 base and J by 6 bases, and 6 bases separated the two germline ends. CDR3 nucleotides: TGTGCCAGCAGTTTATTCGCAGATGAAAAACTGTTTTTT. Protein: CASSLFADEKLFF.

V is TRBV19 and J is TRBJ1-2, with a tentative D call TRBD1 (6 bases). The CDR3 runs to 13 residues. Germline V gene lookup returns CDR1 LNHDA and CDR2 SQIVND (reference sequence). Trimming removed 5 bases from V and 4 bases from J, with 11 bases in between. CDR3 nucleotide sequence: TGTGCCAGTAGTGGAGGACAGCGCTATGGCTACACCTTC. Protein sequence: CASSGGQRYGYTF.

This clone has a single count. The chain recombines TRBV7-2 with TRBJ2-5, with TRBD2 matching 7 bases. The germline V gene encodes CDR1 SGHTA and CDR2 FQGNSA. The CDR3 sequence is 14 residues long. V was clipped by 5 bases and J by 5 bases; unmatched bases: 8. In nucleotides, the CDR3 is TGTGCCAGCAGCAGCTTATCCGGGAGGGAGACCCAGTACTTC. Its translation: CASSSLSGRETQYF.

The chain employs TRBV30 and TRBJ1-1, with D unresolved. Per the germline V gene, CDR1 is GTSNPN and CDR2 is SVGIG (reference sequence). The CDR3 is 13 residues long. V lost 0 bases and J lost 1, with 6 bases in between. The CDR3 loop is CAWSVRRNTEAFF. The CDR3 DNA reads TGTGCCTGGAGTGTACGCAGGAACACTGAAGCTTTCTTT.

This rearrangement joins TRBV7-9 to TRBJ2-3; D is unresolved. V lost 3 bases, J lost 0 bases, and 13 bases lay in between. The CDR3 loop spans 16 amino acids. CDR1 and CDR2 (germline): SEHNR, FQNEAQ (reference sequence). For the CDR3, the DNA is TGTGCCAGCAGCTTTCCGACGGAGTTGAGCACAGATACGCAGTATTTT. It is translated as CASSFPTELSTDTQYF.

The chain is built from TRBV2 and TRBJ1-1; tentative D call: TRBD1 (6 bases). V lost 4 bases, J lost 7 bases, and 13 bases lay in between. Per the germline V gene, CDR1 is SNHLY and CDR2 is FYNNEI. The CDR3 is made up of 13 amino acids. The CDR3 is CASSGSPRGEAFF. The CDR3 DNA reads as TGTGCCAGCAGTGGGTCCCCCAGGGGTGAAGCTTTCTTT.

This chain links TRBV28 with TRBJ2-7, with TRBD2 as a possible D gene (6 bases). V was trimmed by 2 bases and J by 0 bases, leaving 11 bases between them. Germline-derived CDR1 and CDR2 are MDHEN and SYDVKM. The CDR3 runs 15 residues. CDR3 residues: CASSLSPDYSYEQYF. The CDR3 nucleotides are TGTGCCAGCAGTTTAAGCCCGGACTACTCCTACGAGCAGTACTTC.

The table lists this clone with a count of one. This chain uses TRBV29-1 with TRBJ1-2, with D unresolved. The CDR3 loop spans 12 amino acids. The germline V and J ends were trimmed by 5 bases and 2 bases, with 9 bases remaining between them. In germline, CDR1 is SQVTM, CDR2 ANQGSEA. CDR3 sequence: CSVLRPNYGYTF. The CDR3 bases are TGCAGCGTTCTGAGGCCAAACTATGGCTACACCTTC.

V is TRBV15 and J is TRBJ2-2, with D possibly TRBD1 on 5 matching bases. The CDR3 totals 16 residues. V shed 0 bases and J shed 5 bases, with 13 bases lying between them. The germline CDR1 and CDR2 sequences are LNHNV and YYDKDF (reference sequence). In DNA, the CDR3 is TGTGCCACCAGCAGAGATTCAACAGGACGTACCGGGGAGCTGTTTTTT. Its translation: CATSRDSTGRTGELFF.

This chain connects TRBV7-2 to TRBJ2-1; 9 bases align to TRBD1. V dropped 3 bases and J dropped 6; count of bases not matched to a gene: 3. From germline, CDR1 is SGHTA and CDR2 FQGNSA. The CDR3 consists of 14 residues. CDR3 sequence: CASSFSTGGNEQFF. The CDR3 nucleotides are TGTGCCAGCAGCTTTTCGACAGGGGGCAATGAGCAGTTCTTC.